This T cell receptor (beta chain) was captured in a study of CD8 T cells in Susac syndrome (dated by TCRdb to between 2017 and 2020). Context from the whole study: Repertoire sequencing was used to test whether CD8+ T cell activation and differentiation in Susac syndrome was antigen driven.

High-throughput TCR beta sequencing profiled peripheral blood CD8+ and CD4+ T cells from healthy donors, Susac syndrome patients and multiple sclerosis patients. The healthy donors served as controls matched for age and sex. CD8+ TEMRA cells were enriched by FACS, while bulk CD8+ and CD4+ T cells were purified by magnetic negative isolation. Blood was drawn into EDTA tubes, processed within 24 hours, and PBMCs were isolated by density gradient centrifugation. PBMCs intended for TCR sequencing were cryopreserved in liquid nitrogen and thawed later in a water bath at 37 degrees C. The sorted or isolated CD4+, CD8+ and CD8+ TEMRA cells reached a purity of at least 90%. The research as a whole found: The number of individuals in the TCR sequencing and HLA analysis was recognized as being relatively small.

As concerns this clonotype: It has no known antigen specificity. No qualities accompany the bases; no much larger clone lies one base away.

RNA was extracted using the RNeasy kit, and roughly 0.45 to 1 microgram was reverse transcribed with random hexamers. TCR beta CDR3 regions were amplified with the immunoSEQ multiplex PCR assay covering 54 Vbeta and 13 Jbeta segments. PCR amplification bias was corrected by using a synthetic template baseline for primer optimization and computational correction. Processing in the source paper ran as follows. Reads were assigned to V, D and J genes according to IMGT and analyzed in immunoSEQ Analyzer, with only productive sequences retained. Clonality was calculated as one minus the Shannon entropy normalized by log2 of the number of productive unique sequences. For each patient and control, public and private clones were evaluated among the 100 most prevalent clones. A clone was defined as Susac-specific if it was absent from the healthy and MS cohorts, from approximately 980 published viral clones and from other ImmuneACCESS disease sequences. TCRdb handled the public reads itself, with Q25 trimming in fastp and clone calling in MiXCR, and kept productive beta chains. Rows with a matching CDR3 protein are joined into one entry that keeps the most common DNA and genes. The V and J calls reflect TCRdb's pipeline rather than the authors' work. The table for this sample lists 180,000 or so distinct CDR3 sequences; 95% of them were counted only once. Less than 0.11% of the sample goes to the ten largest clones.

Sequencing was performed on CD4+ T cells from PBMCs. The source of this sequence is a human donor in good health.

The bases are TGTGCCAGCAGCAGACTAGCGGCAATACAAGAGACCCAGTACTTC. This gives the protein CASSRLAAIQETQYF. The rearrangement combines TRBV2 with TRBJ2-5, with 9 central nucleotides matching TRBD2. V is trimmed back by 6 bases and J by 2 bases, and the junction contains 7 bases that no gene match accounts for. Including the terminal cysteine and phenylalanine, the CDR3 comprises 15 residues. The sequence is cut down to CDR3 DNA, 45 bases in frame from base 1. CDR1 and CDR2, looked up from the germline V gene, are SNHLY and FYNNEI.